The clone carrying this TCR beta chain came up a few times. This CDR3 comprises 12 residues. V shed 8 bases and J shed 5 bases, with 12 bases lying between them. The germline gives CDR1 LGHDT, CDR2 YNNKEL (reference sequence). The time point is: pre-sensitization, week 0. The treatment here: therapeutic diphenylcyclopropenone sensitization with weekly scalp DPC. Total RNA was extracted from unfractionated whole blood. The sample originates from a study of human T cells and chemical hapten exposure. MiXCR, run by TCRdb on the RACE reads, gives a single entry per CDR3 protein. This table holds almost 35,000 distinct CDR3 sequences, around a tenth found once.

Source: whole blood, taken in connection with sensitization to the hapten diphenylcyclopropenone (DPC). The sequence was collected from a man aged 50 to 60 with alopecia areata. Some clones in this sample may be carry-over from other donors' samples. This chain uses TRBV3-1 with TRBJ2-5, with D uncertain. The CDR3 DNA sequence: TGTGCCAGCGGTGGGGAAGTGGAGACCCAGTACTTC. This codes for CASGGEVETQYF.